This T cell receptor (beta chain) is from a study of response to subunit inactivated influenza vaccine. Study outcomes and limitations: Every seasonal influenza vaccination brings in few new T cells, the authors suggested.

This CDR3 is built from 16 residues. In germline, CDR1 is SGHTA, CDR2 FQGNSA. V dropped 2 bases and J dropped 2; count of bases not matched to a gene: 7. A single record per CDR3 protein comes from TCRdb applying MiXCR to the RT-PCR reads. This repertoire shows roughly 630,000 distinct CDR3 sequences, 12% to 15% found once; its top ten account for approximately 7.6%. On this clonotype itself: Antigen specificity is unknown.

The specimen comprised PBMCs from blood, sampled 14 to 15 days before vaccination. The receptor comes from a man in his forties or fifties who received an inactivated influenza vaccine. This chain links TRBV7-2 with TRBJ2-3; 7 nucleotides line up with TRBD2. The CDR3 loop is CASSLFSGAVTDTQYF. The CDR3 region has the DNA TGTGCCAGCAGCTTATTCAGCGGGGCCGTCACAGATACGCAGTATTTT.